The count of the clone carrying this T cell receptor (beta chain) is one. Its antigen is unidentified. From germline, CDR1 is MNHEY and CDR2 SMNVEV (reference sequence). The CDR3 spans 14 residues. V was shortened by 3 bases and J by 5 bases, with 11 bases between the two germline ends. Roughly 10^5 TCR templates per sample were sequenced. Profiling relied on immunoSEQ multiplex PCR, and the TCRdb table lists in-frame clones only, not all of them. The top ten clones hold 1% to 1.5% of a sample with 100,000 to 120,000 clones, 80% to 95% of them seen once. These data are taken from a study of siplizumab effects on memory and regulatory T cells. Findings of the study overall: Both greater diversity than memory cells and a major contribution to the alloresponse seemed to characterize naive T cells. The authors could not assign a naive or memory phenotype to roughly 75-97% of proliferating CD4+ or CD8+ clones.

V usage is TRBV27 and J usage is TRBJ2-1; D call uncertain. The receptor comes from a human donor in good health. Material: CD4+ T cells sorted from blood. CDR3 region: CASSLGNVNNEQFF. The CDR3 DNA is TGTGCCAGCAGTTTGGGGAATGTGAACAATGAGCAGTTCTTC.